This paragraph covers one T cell receptor (beta chain) sequence. CDR1 is MGHRA, CDR2 YSYEKL, per germline. The V end lost 2 bases, the J end lost 0 bases, and 11 bases lay between the germline ends. This CDR3 has 16 amino acids. These data originate in a study of OX40 agonist ivuxolimab in advanced cancers. Overall study: The patients received ivuxolimab by intravenous route every 2 weeks at 0.01 to 10 mg/kg. Dose-escalation cases comprised hepatocellular carcinoma, melanoma, renal cell or head and neck cancer. A mean age of about 56 years, range about 20 to 79, was recorded, and approximately 85% were male.

Clones were sequenced by immunoSEQ multiplex PCR, and TCRdb holds only the in-frame ones, with some missing. Among roughly 67,000 clones listed, about 84% were seen once. This specimen consisted of CD4+ or CD8+ T cells sorted from blood, obtained in a trial of the OX40 agonist ivuxolimab. The chain has TRBV4-1 and TRBJ1-3; D is unresolved. The TCR sequence derives from an adult with an advanced solid tumor such as melanoma, head and neck, liver or kidney cancer. The CDR3 DNA reads TGCGCCAGCAGCCAACCAGCGGCCACCTCTGGAAACACCATATATTTT. Its protein product is CASSQPAATSGNTIYF.